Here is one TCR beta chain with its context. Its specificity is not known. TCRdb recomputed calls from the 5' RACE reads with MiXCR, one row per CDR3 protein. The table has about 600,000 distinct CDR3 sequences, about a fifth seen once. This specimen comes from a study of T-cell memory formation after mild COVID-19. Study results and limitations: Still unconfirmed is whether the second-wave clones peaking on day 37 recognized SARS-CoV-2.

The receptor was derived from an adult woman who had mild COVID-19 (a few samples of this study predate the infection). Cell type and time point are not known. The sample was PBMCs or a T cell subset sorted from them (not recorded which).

The CDR3 DNA reads TGTGCCAGCAGCTTCGACAGGGGTATCCTGGAGACCCAGTACTTC. Translated: CASSFDRGILETQYF. The chain combines TRBV7-9 with TRBJ2-5; TRBD1 agrees at 8 bases. This CDR3 has 15 amino acids. Trimming cost V 3 bases and J 5 bases; bases outside gene matches: 8. CDR1 and CDR2 (germline): SEHNR, FQNEAQ (reference sequence).